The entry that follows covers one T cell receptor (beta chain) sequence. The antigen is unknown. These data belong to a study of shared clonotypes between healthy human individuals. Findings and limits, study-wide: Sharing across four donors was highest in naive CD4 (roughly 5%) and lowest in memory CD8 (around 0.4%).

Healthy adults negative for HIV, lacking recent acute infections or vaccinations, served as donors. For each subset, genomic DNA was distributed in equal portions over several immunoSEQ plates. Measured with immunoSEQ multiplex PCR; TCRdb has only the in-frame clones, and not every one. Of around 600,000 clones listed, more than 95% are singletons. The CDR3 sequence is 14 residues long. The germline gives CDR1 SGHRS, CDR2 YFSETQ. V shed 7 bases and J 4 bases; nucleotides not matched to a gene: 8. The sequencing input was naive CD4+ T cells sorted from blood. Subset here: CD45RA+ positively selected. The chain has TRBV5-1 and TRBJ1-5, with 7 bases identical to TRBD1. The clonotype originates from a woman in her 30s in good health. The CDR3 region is CASGTRQGNQPQHF. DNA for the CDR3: TGCGCCAGCGGGACCCGACAGGGAAATCAGCCCCAGCATTTT.